Sequencing of this T cell receptor (beta chain) was carried out in a study of cytomegalovirus exposure and HLA in healthy donors. General study results and limits: It was in a later analysis that TCR association rates were seen to vary by HLA locus, highest for DRB1 and lowest for HLA-C. Cytomegalovirus status, reportedly, was diagnosed with high specificity and sensitivity by the classifier. Sequencing depth across donors, presence/absence analyses assumed, was roughly uniform.

This donor has no recorded CMV serostatus. As for this clone: What it recognizes is unknown.

PCR employed 60 Vbeta and 13 Jbeta primers. The table came from immunoSEQ multiplex PCR; TCRdb's copy has only in-frame clones and leaves some out. The sample records 200,000 or so clones, about 83% being singletons. This receptor was taken from a human donor in good health. Sequencing was performed on PBMCs.

CDR3: CASSDSSSNQPQHF. CDR3 nucleotide sequence: TGTGCCAGTAGTGACAGCTCTAGCAATCAGCCCCAGCATTTT. J is TRBJ1-5 and V is TRBV19, with D perhaps TRBD1 (5 bases). Germline-derived CDR1 and CDR2 are LNHDA and SQIVND (reference sequence). Trimming stripped 5 bases from V and 0 bases from J, with 8 bases between. CDR3 length: 14 residues.